This T cell receptor (beta chain) was captured in a study of T-cell memory formation after mild COVID-19. As for the study in general: There were largely donor-specific TCR clusters.

This CDR3 region has 15 residues. With 4 bases removed from V and 3 bases from J, the gap between germline ends came to 13 bases. Germline assignment: CDR1 SGHRS and CDR2 YFSETQ. Study-level results: Clones contracting across day 15 to 85 had a balanced CD4/CD8 profile; later expanding clones leaned CD4+. Confirmation was lacking for SARS-CoV-2 specificity of second-wave clones that peaked on day 37.

Turning to this clonotype: Its antigen is undetermined.

One entry per CDR3 protein, called by TCRdb with MiXCR from the 5' RACE reads. Of some 490,000 distinct CDR3 sequences detected, about 20% appear once; the ten largest clones hold around an eighth. This TCR came from an adult woman who had mild COVID-19 (a few samples of this study predate the infection). Cell type and time point are not known. The chain has TRBV5-1 and TRBJ2-2; D is perhaps TRBD1 (5 bases). The sequencing sample was made of PBMCs or a T cell subset sorted from them (not recorded which). The CDR3 DNA reads TGCGCCAGCAGCATCCAGACAGTGGACACCGGGGAGCTGTTTTTT. Translated, it gives CASSIQTVDTGELFF.